The 22 T cell receptor beta chains below all came from one sample that was sequenced in a study of tumor-infiltrating lymphocytes in primary liver carcinoma. It was unsorted whole blood that yielded blood RNA, and germline DNA was also extracted. Starting from approximately 470 ng of total RNA, TCR beta cDNA was produced with a primer in the constant region. Generation of the TCR beta libraries relied on three nested multiplex PCR rounds using slightly modified ARM-PCR. TRBV1-TRBV30 forward primers paired with a C-beta reverse primer were used in the first two PCR rounds, which ran about 11 cycles each. TCRdb ran MiXCR on the multiplex PCR reads and lists one entry per CDR3 protein. The repertoire has 180,000 or so distinct CDR3 sequences, over 45% of them found once; the top ten carry approximately 70%. The sequenced material came from peripheral blood. The receptor source for this set is a man aged 40-50 years with primary liver carcinoma and hepatitis B virus infection.

With respect to this clonotype: The missing conserved phenylalanine or tryptophan at the end of this CDR3 makes a read error likely. The chain recombines TRBV4-1 with TRBJ1-1, with D hard to call. This CDR3 has 13 residues. Deletions cut 1 base from V and 1 base from J, with 4 bases between. The V gene's germline CDR1 is MGHRA and CDR2 YSYEKL. The CDR3 coding sequence is TGCGCCAGCAGCCAAGCCACGAACACTGAAGCTTTCTCT. It encodes CASSQATNTEAFS.

This clonotype was counted ten times or more. This chain uses TRBV6-6 with TRBJ1-5, with unresolved D. The germline CDR1 and CDR2 sequences are MNHNY and SVGAGI (reference sequence). Between the trimmed V and J ends, which lost 2 bases and 2 bases, there was a span of 1 base. This CDR3 contains 12 residues. CDR3 in DNA: TGTGCCAGCAGTTACGGCAATCAGCCCCAGCATTTT. Amino acids: CASSYGNQPQHF.

The chain is built from TRBV7-8 and TRBJ2-2; D uncertain. Germline-derived CDR1 and CDR2 are SGHVS and FQNEAQ. The V end lost 5 bases, the J end lost 4 bases, and 5 bases lay between the germline ends. This CDR3 has 12 residues. The DNA of the CDR3 is TGTGCCAGCAGCCTCCGCACCGGGGAGCTGTTTTTT. Its translation is CASSLRTGELFF.

The rearrangement uses TRBV20-1 and TRBJ2-2; 7 positions agree with TRBD2. Germline values: CDR1 DFQATT, CDR2 SNEGSKA (reference sequence). The CDR3 totals 15 residues. The junction had 11 bases not matched to a gene; V was cut back by 5 bases and J by 5 bases. The CDR3 here is CSAFPPGGGTGELFF. The DNA for the CDR3 is TGCAGTGCTTTCCCCCCGGGAGGTGGGACCGGGGAGCTGTTTTTT.

This clonotype was seen ten or more times. This sequence joins TRBV5-5 and TRBJ1-2, with D hard to call. V was clipped by 5 bases and J by 4 bases, with 9 bases between them. From germline, CDR1 is SGHKS and CDR2 YYEKEE (reference sequence). The CDR3 is 12 residues long. The CDR3 region is CASRETTYGYTF. In DNA, the CDR3 is TGTGCCAGCAGAGAGACAACCTATGGCTACACCTTC.

The chain employs TRBV29-1 and TRBJ2-7; tentatively, D is TRBD2 (5 bases). The CDR3 has 13 residues. The V gene's germline CDR1 is SQVTM and CDR2 ANQGSEA. Trimming took 7 bases from V and 4 from J, leaving 17 bases between them. Written as DNA, the CDR3 is TGCAGCGCGACCGACGGGATAGGATACGAGCAGTACTTC. Translating it yields CSATDGIGYEQYF.

This clonotype appeared many times. The chain has TRBV12-3 or TRBV12-4 and TRBJ2-2; 7 bases align to TRBD1. V lost 5 bases and J lost 7; bases outside the gene matches: 13. The CDR3 covers 16 residues. This chain's CDR3 is CASSPNTGTVYGELFF. The DNA for the CDR3 is TGTGCCAGCAGTCCCAATACCGGGACAGTATACGGGGAGCTGTTTTTT.

For this clonotype: At one boundary the junction diverges from the germline segment, which might be a read error. The chain is built from TRBV28 and TRBJ1-2; tentatively, D is TRBD1 (6 bases). The germline CDR1 and CDR2 sequences are MDHEN and SYDVKM. This CDR3 spans 12 amino acids. The DNA of the CDR3 is TGTACCAGCAGAACCGGACAGTTTGGCTACACCTTC. It is translated as CTSRTGQFGYTF.

Comment on this clonotype: Given a much more abundant clone one base away, this may be a read error. This chain uses TRBV5-1 with TRBJ2-3; D gene ambiguous. There are 12 residues in the CDR3. Germline V CDR1 and CDR2: SGHRS, YFSETQ. CDR3 protein: CANSSSTDTQYF. The CDR3 DNA follows: TGCGCCAACAGCTCCAGCACAGATACGCAGTATTTT.

The chain combines TRBV5-1 with TRBJ2-1; TRBD2 might be the D (6 bases). This CDR3 contains 15 residues. V was clipped by 4 bases and J by 0 bases, with 11 bases between them. From germline, CDR1 is SGHRS and CDR2 YFSETQ. This CDR3 reads CASSAGLSSYNEQFF. The DNA of the CDR3 is TGCGCCAGCAGCGCGGGACTTAGCTCCTACAATGAGCAGTTCTTC.

The genes are TRBV6-1 and TRBJ2-3; possibly TRBD2 for D (5 bases). Deletions cut 2 bases from V and 4 bases from J, with 7 bases between. The CDR3 sequence is 13 residues long. From germline, CDR1 is MNHNS and CDR2 SASEGT. Here the CDR3 DNA reads TGTGCCAGCAGTGAACACGGGGCAGATACGCAGTATTTT. Protein: CASSEHGADTQYF.

This clonotype occurred a few times. The chain joins TRBV4-1 to TRBJ1-2; 7 nucleotides line up with TRBD1. Germline-derived CDR1 and CDR2 are MGHRA and YSYEKL. The V gene end was trimmed by 0 bases and the J gene end by 3 bases; junction bases not matched to a gene: 4. The CDR3 runs to 15 residues. The CDR3 loop reads CASSQDHQGDYGYTF. CDR3 DNA sequence: TGCGCCAGCAGCCAAGATCACCAGGGGGACTATGGCTACACCTTC.

The CDR3 coding sequence is TGTGCCAGCAGCCCCGTCGGGGGGGACAGCTCCTACGAGCAGTACTTC. This gives the protein CASSPVGGDSSYEQYF. The V call is TRBV6-2 or TRBV6-3, the J call TRBJ2-7; weak D call: TRBD2 (8 bases). Trimming cost V 6 bases and J 0 bases, with 18 bases left between them. The V gene's germline CDR1 is MNHEY and CDR2 SVGEGT. The CDR3 length is 16 residues.

Notes on this clonotype: It may be a read error: a sequence one base away is much more abundant. The chain has TRBV11-2 and TRBJ2-2; no reliable D call. CDR1 is SGHAT and CDR2 is FQNNGV in the germline V gene. This CDR3 is built from 14 residues. The CDR3 nucleotides read TGTGCCAACAGCTTAAATTGGAACACCGGGGAGCTGTTTTTT. This codes for CANSLNWNTGELFF.

This chain uses TRBV12-3 or TRBV12-4 with TRBJ2-3; possible D gene TRBD1, 6 bases. The V gene lost 7 bases and the J gene lost 1 base, with 15 bases spanning the gap. The CDR3 contains 15 residues. In nucleotides, the CDR3 is TGTGCCAGCACCCATCCAGGGGCCGGCACAGATACGCAGTATTTT. It encodes CASTHPGAGTDTQYF.

The chain couples TRBV5-4 to TRBJ2-6; 7 bases align to TRBD1. The V gene end was trimmed by 1 base and the J gene end by 2 bases; junction bases not matched to a gene: 0. There are 15 residues in the CDR3. From germline, CDR1 is SGHNT and CDR2 YYREEE (reference sequence). CDR3 loop: CASSLTGAGANVLTF. The CDR3 bases are TGTGCCAGCAGCTTGACAGGGGCTGGGGCCAACGTCCTGACTTTC.

The chain uses TRBV6-6 and TRBJ2-1; D unclear. The germline gives CDR1 MNHNY, CDR2 SVGAGI (reference sequence). This CDR3 spans 14 amino acids. The germline V and J ends were trimmed by 0 bases and 4 bases, with 7 bases remaining between them. CDR3 DNA sequence: TGTGCCAGCAGTTACTCGAACAGTTACAATGAGCAGTTCTTC. It codes for CASSYSNSYNEQFF.

V is TRBV28 and J is TRBJ2-1, with D possibly being TRBD2 (5 bases). There are 12 residues in the CDR3. V gave up 6 bases and J gave up 9 bases, with 12 bases separating them. Germline CDR1 reads MDHEN; CDR2 reads SYDVKM. CDR3 sequence reads: CASSLALAEQFF. Written as DNA, the CDR3 is TGTGCCAGCAGCCTAGCTCTGGCTGAGCAGTTCTTC.

Comments on this clonotype: The junction and the germline gene differ at one end; a read error may be behind it. The gene calls are TRBV6-1 and TRBJ2-2, with TRBD1 matching 9 bases. CDR3 length: 17 amino acids. Per the germline V gene, CDR1 is MNHNS and CDR2 is SASEGT. CDR3 nucleotides: TGTGTCAGCAGGGAAGGAAGGGACAGGGTTTTATTCGGGGAGCTGTTTTTT. Translating it yields CVSREGRDRVLFGELFF.

CDR3 in amino acids: CASSLEPGAYNEQFF. The DNA for the CDR3 is TGTGCCAGCAGCTTAGAGCCGGGGGCCTACAATGAGCAGTTCTTC. The rearrangement uses TRBV11-2 and TRBJ2-1; tentative D call: TRBD2 (6 bases). This CDR3 spans 15 amino acids. Trimming took off 0 bases at V and 2 bases at J, with 8 bases between the two ends. Germline V CDR1 and CDR2: SGHAT, FQNNGV.

Concerning this clonotype itself: Here the CDR3 omits its conserved ending phenylalanine or tryptophan, so a read error is the likely source. The chain combines TRBV11-2 with TRBJ2-1; tentative D call: TRBD1 (6 bases). Trimming cost V 5 bases and J 10 bases, with 18 bases left between them. Germline CDR1 and CDR2: SGHAT and FQNNGV. There are 14 residues in the CDR3. The CDR3 protein is CASSPPRGRQEQFS. The CDR3 region has the DNA TGTGCCAGCAGCCCGCCGAGGGGGAGACAAGAGCAGTTCTCC.

This clonotype was counted only a few times. The chain employs TRBV6-1 and TRBJ2-7; D might be TRBD2 (5 bases). The V gene lost 3 bases and the J gene lost 4 bases, with 7 bases spanning the gap. This CDR3 is built from 12 residues. Germline V CDR1 and CDR2: MNHNS, SASEGT. The CDR3 DNA sequence: TGTGCCAGCAGTGACGGGAAATACGAGCAGTACTTC. It codes for CASSDGKYEQYF.